Following are 27 T cell receptor beta chains from one sample sequenced in a study of cytomegalovirus exposure and HLA in healthy donors. PCR involved 60 Vbeta and 13 Jbeta primers. TCRdb keeps only in-frame clones here, not all; method: immunoSEQ multiplex PCR. The listing contains about 210,000 clones. Sample: PBMCs. All receptors come from a woman in her twenties or thirties in good health and CMV-seropositive.

J is TRBJ1-5 and V is TRBV18, with a tentative D call TRBD1 (5 bases). The CDR3 runs to 16 residues. Trimming shortened V by 6 bases and J by 6 bases, and 21 bases separated the two germline ends. Germline lookup yields CDR1 KGHSH and CDR2 LQKENI. CDR3 bases: TGTGCCAGCTCGCGCCAAGGGGTCCAGGGAGGTCAGCCCCAGCATTTT. The encoded protein is CASSRQGVQGGQPQHF.

DNA of the CDR3: TGTGCCAGCAGTTCTAATTGGGACAGCTATGGCTACACCTTC. Its protein is CASSSNWDSYGYTF. The chain couples TRBV27 to TRBJ1-2, with TRBD1 identical over 7 bases. CDR3 length: 14 amino acids. Germline values: CDR1 MNHEY, CDR2 SMNVEV (reference sequence). The V segment lost 4 bases and the J segment 4 bases; nucleotides outside the gene matches: 6.

The J gene is TRBJ2-5, the V gene TRBV25-1; D is possibly TRBD2 (6 bases). Trimming took off 2 bases at V and 4 bases at J, with 14 bases between the two ends. The germline V gene encodes CDR1 MGHDK and CDR2 SYGVNS. The CDR3 loop spans 15 amino acids. The CDR3 DNA is TGTGCCAGCAGTGAAGGGGGGTCTGCCAGAGAGACCCAGTACTTC. It encodes CASSEGGSARETQYF.

The gene calls are TRBV5-8 and TRBJ2-3; 12 bases fit TRBD2. The J segment lost 3 bases and the V segment lost 0 bases, leaving 5 bases of the junction unmatched. The CDR3 is 17 residues long. CDR1 is SGHTS, CDR2 YDEGEE, per germline. The DNA for the CDR3 is TGTGCCAGCAGCTTGGCCGGGACTAGCGGGTCAACAGATACGCAGTATTTT. Protein sequence: CASSLAGTSGSTDTQYF.

The chain has TRBV18 and TRBJ1-1; D perhaps matches TRBD1 (6 bases). This CDR3 is built from 14 residues. V was clipped by 0 bases and J by 3 bases, with 8 bases between them. CDR1 and CDR2 from the germline V gene are KGHSH and LQKENI. The DNA for the CDR3 is TGTGCCAGCTCACCACCCTCAGGGGACACTGAAGCTTTCTTT. Translating it yields CASSPPSGDTEAFF. Together with reference TRBV18 and TRBJ1-1, the CDR3 gives the full variable domain: NAGVMQNPRHLVRRRGQEARLRCSPMKGHSHVYWYRQLPEEGLKFMVYLQKENIIDESGMPKERFSAEFPKEGPSILRIQQVVRGDSAAYFCASSPPSGDTEAFFGQGTRLTVV.

The chain couples TRBV4-3 to TRBJ1-4; 12 bases match TRBD1. The length of the CDR3 is 22 residues. Germline V gene sequence: CDR1 LGHNA, CDR2 YSLEER. The ends lost 4 bases at V and 6 bases at J; junction bases unmatched: 24. CDR3 loop: CASSRDRGRINLRVEHDEKLFF. DNA for the CDR3: TGCGCCAGCAGCCGGGACAGGGGGCGGATTAATTTGAGGGTAGAACACGATGAAAAACTGTTTTTT.

The rearrangement uses TRBV5-1 and TRBJ2-3, with D perhaps matching TRBD1 (6 bases). The germline CDR1 and CDR2 sequences are SGHRS and YFSETQ. V lost 2 bases, J lost 4 bases, and 11 bases lay in between. The CDR3 totals 14 residues. CDR3 protein: CASSFRQVPDTQYF. CDR3 nucleotide sequence: TGCGCCAGCAGCTTCAGACAGGTTCCAGATACGCAGTATTTT. The variable domain in full, with the rest retrieved from reference TRBV5-1 and TRBJ2-3, is KAGVTQTPRYLIKTRGQQVTLSCSPISGHRSVSWYQQTPGQGLQFLFEYFSETQRNKGNFPGRFSGRQFSNSRSEMNVSTLELGDSALYLCASSFRQVPDTQYFGPGTRLTVL.

With regard to this clone: One end of the junction does not line up with germline, which may come from a read error. Additional DNA sequences in this sample encode the identical CDR3. This chain uses TRBV7-9 with TRBJ2-7, with D tentatively TRBD1 (6 bases). Per germline, CDR1 SEHNR and CDR2 FQNEAQ (reference sequence). The CDR3 has 12 amino acids. The CDR3 here is CASSSYRDEQYF. In nucleotides, the CDR3 is TGCGCCAGCAGCTCCTACAGGGACGAGCAGTACTTC.

About this clone itself: The sample has other DNA sequences that encode this CDR3 too. The chain links TRBV7-2 to TRBJ2-7; D is uncertain. Trimming left V 3 bases short and J 3 bases short, with 3 bases between. The V gene's germline CDR1 is SGHTA and CDR2 FQGNSA. This CDR3 is 11 amino acids long. The chain's CDR3 is CASSFLYEQYF. The CDR3 DNA reads TGTGCCAGCAGCTTTCTCTACGAGCAGTACTTC.

The chain combines TRBV2 with TRBJ1-2; 9 bases align to TRBD1. The CDR3 covers 13 residues. V was clipped by 5 bases and J by 8 bases; unmatched bases: 6. The germline V gene has CDR1 SNHLY and CDR2 FYNNEI. The CDR3 DNA reads as TGTGCCAGCAGTTCTACAGGGGGCCAAGGCTACACCTTC. Protein sequence: CASSSTGGQGYTF.

This chain uses TRBV27 with TRBJ2-7, with TRBD1 matching 7 bases. The CDR3 contains 14 residues. Losses at the gene ends were 3 bases for V and 0 bases for J; bases not matched to a gene: 2. Germline V gives CDR1 MNHEY, CDR2 SMNVEV (reference sequence). CDR3 in DNA: TGTGCCAGCAGTTTGACAGGGTTCTCCTACGAGCAGTACTTC. Translation gives CASSLTGFSYEQYF.

V usage is TRBV7-2 and J usage is TRBJ2-1; D possibly corresponds to TRBD2 (6 bases). From germline, CDR1 is SGHTA and CDR2 FQGNSA. The CDR3 extends over 15 amino acids. Trimming took off 1 base at V and 2 bases at J, with 9 bases between the two ends. CDR3 protein: CASSLVGGTYNEQFF. The CDR3 DNA is TGTGCCAGCAGCTTAGTAGGCGGGACCTACAATGAGCAGTTCTTC. The full variable domain, rest sourced from reference TRBV7-2 and TRBJ2-1, is GAGVSQSPSNKVTEKGKDVELRCDPISGHTALYWYRQSLGQGLEFLIYFQGNSAPDKSGLPSDRFSAERTGGSVSTLTIQRTQQEDSAVYLCASSLVGGTYNEQFFGPGTRLTVL.

The chain has TRBV4-3 and TRBJ2-2; unclear D gene. Trimming took 1 base from V and 4 from J, leaving 4 bases between them. This CDR3 has 13 amino acids. CDR1 and CDR2 (germline): LGHNA, YSLEER. DNA for the CDR3: TGCGCCAGCAGCCAAGGGAGCACCGGGGAGCTGTTTTTT. Its translation: CASSQGSTGELFF.

This chain joins TRBV5-1 and TRBJ2-2; D is possibly TRBD1 (6 bases). The CDR3 has 16 amino acids. Deletions cut 2 bases from V and 3 bases from J, with 14 bases between. Per germline, CDR1 SGHRS and CDR2 YFSETQ. CDR3 sequence reads: CASSFRGNRDTGELFF. The CDR3 DNA sequence: TGCGCCAGCAGCTTCAGGGGTAATAGGGACACCGGGGAGCTGTTTTTT.

The chain carries TRBV7-9 and TRBJ2-1, with a possible D match to TRBD2 (5 bases). The CDR3 has 14 residues. Germline CDR1 reads SEHNR; CDR2 reads FQNEAQ (reference sequence). V was cut by 3 bases and J by 8 bases, with 14 bases left in between. CDR3 region: CASSFFSSSYEQFF. In nucleotides, the CDR3 is TGTGCCAGCAGCTTTTTCTCTAGCAGTTATGAGCAGTTCTTC.

The rearrangement uses TRBV7-8 and TRBJ1-1, with 8 bases identical to TRBD1. The CDR3 covers 17 residues. V dropped 0 bases and J dropped 3; count of bases not matched to a gene: 9. The germline gives CDR1 SGHVS, CDR2 FQNEAQ. CDR3 bases: TGTGCCAGCAGCTTAGCGAGATCGACAGGGGAGGACACTGAAGCTTTCTTT. Translated, it gives CASSLARSTGEDTEAFF.

V and J are TRBV4-1 and TRBJ2-1; possible D gene TRBD2, 5 bases. V was trimmed by 0 bases and J by 15 bases, leaving 15 bases between them. The length of the CDR3 is 13 residues. The V gene's germline CDR1 is MGHRA and CDR2 YSYEKL. The CDR3 DNA reads TGCGCCAGCAGCCAAGATTCGGACCCCGGACTGTTCTTC. It encodes CASSQDSDPGLFF.

V gene TRBV19 combines with J gene TRBJ2-1; TRBD1 is a possible D gene (5 bases). The CDR3 extends over 15 amino acids. The V and J ends lost 0 bases and 3 bases respectively, with 9 bases between them. CDR1 is LNHDA, CDR2 SQIVND, per germline (reference sequence). This chain's CDR3 is CASSIDPQGYNEQFF. CDR3 bases: TGTGCCAGTAGTATAGATCCGCAGGGCTACAATGAGCAGTTCTTC.

The CDR3 is CASSREVGTETFNNYGYTF. DNA for the CDR3: TGTGCCAGCAGCAGGGAGGTCGGGACAGAGACTTTCAATAACTATGGCTACACCTTC. The chain uses TRBV7-2 and TRBJ1-2; 7 bases align to TRBD1. Trimming cost V 5 bases and J 1 base; bases outside gene matches: 19. Germline lookup yields CDR1 SGHTA and CDR2 FQGNSA. This CDR3 spans 19 amino acids.

V gene TRBV15 combines with J gene TRBJ2-5; D is possibly TRBD1 (6 bases). This CDR3 has 12 residues. Trimming left V 3 bases short and J 5 bases short, with 7 bases between. Germline values: CDR1 LNHNV, CDR2 YYDKDF (reference sequence). CDR3 sequence: CATSSRGETQYF. In nucleotides, the CDR3 is TGTGCCACCAGCAGTAGGGGGGAGACCCAGTACTTC.

The rearrangement joins TRBV19 to TRBJ1-3; D remains ambiguous. The CDR3 spans 16 residues. Germline assignment: CDR1 LNHDA and CDR2 SQIVND (reference sequence). V was shortened by 4 bases and J by 4 bases, with 17 bases between the two germline ends. DNA for the CDR3: TGTGCCAGTAGTACGCCCCACACATCAGTCGGAAACACCATATATTTT. Its protein product is CASSTPHTSVGNTIYF. Full variable domain (missing parts from reference TRBV19 and TRBJ1-3): DGGITQSPKYLFRKEGQNVTLSCEQNLNHDAMYWYRQDPGQGLRLIYYSQIVNDFQKGDIAEGYSVSREKKESFPLTVTSAQKNPTAFYLCASSTPHTSVGNTIYFGEGSWLTVV.

This chain uses TRBV6-1 with TRBJ1-4; maybe TRBD1 (5 bases). This CDR3 has 14 residues. The germline V and J ends were trimmed by 5 bases and 7 bases, with 14 bases remaining between them. Germline V gene data show CDR1 as MNHNS and CDR2 as SASEGT. CDR3 in DNA: TGTGCCAGCAGTCTACAGGTTGGGCCTGAAAAACTGTTTTTT. Protein: CASSLQVGPEKLFF.

Comment on this clone: An end of the junction differs from the germline gene, which may be a read error. The chain recombines TRBV27 with TRBJ1-2; D gene ambiguous. This CDR3 is 10 amino acids long. Germline CDR1 MNHEY, CDR2 SMNVEV (reference sequence). CDR3 in DNA: TGTACCAGCAGTCTCTATGGCTACACCTTC. This sequence encodes CTSSLYGYTF.

The CDR3: CASNQNVAGTNTGELFF. The DNA for the CDR3 is TGTGCCAGCAACCAGAATGTAGCGGGGACGAACACCGGGGAGCTGTTTTTT. V gene TRBV2 combines with J gene TRBJ2-2, with 8 nucleotides matching TRBD2. CDR3 length: 17 residues. Trimming at V came to 7 bases and at J to 0 bases, leaving 10 bases not matched to a gene. Germline V gives CDR1 SNHLY, CDR2 FYNNEI.

The chain employs TRBV19 and TRBJ2-1, with TRBD2 identical over 7 bases. Germline trimming cut 0 bases from V and 8 bases from J; bases unmatched to any gene: 7. The CDR3 has 15 amino acids. CDR1 and CDR2 (germline): LNHDA, SQIVND (reference sequence). The chain's CDR3 is CASSIDLSGKDEQFF. CDR3 DNA: TGTGCCAGTAGTATAGATCTCAGCGGGAAAGATGAGCAGTTCTTC.

The gene calls are TRBV28 and TRBJ1-2; weak D call: TRBD1 (5 bases). This CDR3 has 13 residues. Germline-derived CDR1 and CDR2 are MDHEN and SYDVKM. The germline V and J ends were trimmed by 6 bases and 5 bases, with 13 bases remaining between them. The CDR3 region is CASRSGSGYGYTF. As DNA, the CDR3 is TGTGCCAGCAGGTCAGGGAGCGGGTATGGCTACACCTTC.

To note about this clone: This specimen includes other DNA sequences encoding the same CDR3. The J gene is TRBJ1-1, the V gene TRBV6-1; TRBD1 matches 9 bases. Germline V lookup: CDR1 MNHNS, CDR2 SASEGT. The CDR3 totals 14 residues. V dropped 5 bases and J dropped 1; count of bases not matched to a gene: 2. The CDR3 DNA reads as TGTGCCAGCAGTCTGGACAGGGGGAACACTGAAGCTTTCTTT. The encoded protein is CASSLDRGNTEAFF.